What follows are 7 T cell receptor beta chains derived from one specimen sequenced in a study of OX40 agonist ivuxolimab in advanced cancers. Profiling relied on immunoSEQ multiplex PCR, and the TCRdb table lists in-frame clones only, not all of them. The sample comprises approximately 94,000 clones, about 91% of which are singletons, and 0.15% to 0.2% rests with the top ten. The source was CD4+ or CD8+ T cells sorted from blood, collected in a trial of the OX40 agonist ivuxolimab. The receptors here all came from an adult with an advanced solid tumor such as melanoma, head and neck, liver or kidney cancer.

J is TRBJ2-3 and V is TRBV2; D call uncertain. Between the trimmed V and J ends, which lost 7 bases and 2 bases, there was a span of 7 bases. The CDR3 has 12 amino acids. Germline V gene lookup returns CDR1 SNHLY and CDR2 FYNNEI. The DNA for the CDR3 is TGTGCCAGCATTGGCACCACAGATACGCAGTATTTT. Encoded protein: CASIGTTDTQYF.

The J gene is TRBJ1-5, the V gene TRBV30; D remains ambiguous. The CDR3 is 12 amino acids. Germline loops: CDR1 GTSNPN, CDR2 SVGIG (reference sequence). V was cut by 1 base and J by 5 bases, with 6 bases left in between. The CDR3 region has the DNA TGTGCCTGGAGTGCAAGTGATCAGCCCCAGCATTTT. As protein: CAWSASDQPQHF.

The chain couples TRBV5-4 to TRBJ1-1; D is ambiguous. Trimming cost V 3 bases and J 6 bases, with 15 bases left between them. Germline CDR1 is SGHNT and CDR2 is YYREEE (reference sequence). The CDR3 is made up of 14 amino acids. The CDR3 reads CASSSGSMVAEAFF. The CDR3 nucleotides are TGTGCCAGCAGCTCCGGATCAATGGTTGCTGAAGCTTTCTTT.

The CDR3 region is CASSLAGDTDTQYF. CDR3 bases: TGTGCCAGCAGCTTAGCAGGGGACACAGATACGCAGTATTTT. V gene TRBV7-9 combines with J gene TRBJ2-3; possible D gene TRBD1, 5 bases. The V end was cut by 0 bases, the J end by 2 bases, with 6 bases between. The germline V gene encodes CDR1 SEHNR and CDR2 FQNEAQ (reference sequence). This CDR3 is 14 amino acids long.

The genes are TRBV5-5 and TRBJ1-2, with D perhaps TRBD1 (6 bases). The V gene lost 4 bases and the J gene lost 1 base, with 8 bases spanning the gap. This CDR3 comprises 13 residues. Germline lookup yields CDR1 SGHKS and CDR2 YYEKEE (reference sequence). Written as DNA, the CDR3 is TGTGCCAGCAGCCGGGACAATAACTATGGCTACACCTTC. Its protein product is CASSRDNNYGYTF.

Written as DNA, the CDR3 is TGCGCCAGCAGTCCAGGGGGCATGGATACGCAGTATTTT. It yields the protein CASSPGGMDTQYF. The gene calls are TRBV10-1 and TRBJ2-3; 8 positions agree with TRBD1. The V and J ends lost 5 bases and 6 bases, in that order; junction bases with no gene match: 4. This CDR3 comprises 13 residues. CDR1 WNHNN and CDR2 SYGVQD come from the germline V gene (reference sequence).

This chain joins TRBV10-2 and TRBJ2-7; TRBD1 matches at 10 bases. This CDR3 is built from 15 residues. The J segment lost 5 bases and the V segment lost 6 bases, leaving 10 bases of the junction unmatched. Germline CDR1 and CDR2: WSHSY and SAAADI. The CDR3 DNA follows: TGCGCCAGCAGCAGGGACAGGGGCAATAGGGACGAGCAGTACTTC. Encoded protein: CASSRDRGNRDEQYF.